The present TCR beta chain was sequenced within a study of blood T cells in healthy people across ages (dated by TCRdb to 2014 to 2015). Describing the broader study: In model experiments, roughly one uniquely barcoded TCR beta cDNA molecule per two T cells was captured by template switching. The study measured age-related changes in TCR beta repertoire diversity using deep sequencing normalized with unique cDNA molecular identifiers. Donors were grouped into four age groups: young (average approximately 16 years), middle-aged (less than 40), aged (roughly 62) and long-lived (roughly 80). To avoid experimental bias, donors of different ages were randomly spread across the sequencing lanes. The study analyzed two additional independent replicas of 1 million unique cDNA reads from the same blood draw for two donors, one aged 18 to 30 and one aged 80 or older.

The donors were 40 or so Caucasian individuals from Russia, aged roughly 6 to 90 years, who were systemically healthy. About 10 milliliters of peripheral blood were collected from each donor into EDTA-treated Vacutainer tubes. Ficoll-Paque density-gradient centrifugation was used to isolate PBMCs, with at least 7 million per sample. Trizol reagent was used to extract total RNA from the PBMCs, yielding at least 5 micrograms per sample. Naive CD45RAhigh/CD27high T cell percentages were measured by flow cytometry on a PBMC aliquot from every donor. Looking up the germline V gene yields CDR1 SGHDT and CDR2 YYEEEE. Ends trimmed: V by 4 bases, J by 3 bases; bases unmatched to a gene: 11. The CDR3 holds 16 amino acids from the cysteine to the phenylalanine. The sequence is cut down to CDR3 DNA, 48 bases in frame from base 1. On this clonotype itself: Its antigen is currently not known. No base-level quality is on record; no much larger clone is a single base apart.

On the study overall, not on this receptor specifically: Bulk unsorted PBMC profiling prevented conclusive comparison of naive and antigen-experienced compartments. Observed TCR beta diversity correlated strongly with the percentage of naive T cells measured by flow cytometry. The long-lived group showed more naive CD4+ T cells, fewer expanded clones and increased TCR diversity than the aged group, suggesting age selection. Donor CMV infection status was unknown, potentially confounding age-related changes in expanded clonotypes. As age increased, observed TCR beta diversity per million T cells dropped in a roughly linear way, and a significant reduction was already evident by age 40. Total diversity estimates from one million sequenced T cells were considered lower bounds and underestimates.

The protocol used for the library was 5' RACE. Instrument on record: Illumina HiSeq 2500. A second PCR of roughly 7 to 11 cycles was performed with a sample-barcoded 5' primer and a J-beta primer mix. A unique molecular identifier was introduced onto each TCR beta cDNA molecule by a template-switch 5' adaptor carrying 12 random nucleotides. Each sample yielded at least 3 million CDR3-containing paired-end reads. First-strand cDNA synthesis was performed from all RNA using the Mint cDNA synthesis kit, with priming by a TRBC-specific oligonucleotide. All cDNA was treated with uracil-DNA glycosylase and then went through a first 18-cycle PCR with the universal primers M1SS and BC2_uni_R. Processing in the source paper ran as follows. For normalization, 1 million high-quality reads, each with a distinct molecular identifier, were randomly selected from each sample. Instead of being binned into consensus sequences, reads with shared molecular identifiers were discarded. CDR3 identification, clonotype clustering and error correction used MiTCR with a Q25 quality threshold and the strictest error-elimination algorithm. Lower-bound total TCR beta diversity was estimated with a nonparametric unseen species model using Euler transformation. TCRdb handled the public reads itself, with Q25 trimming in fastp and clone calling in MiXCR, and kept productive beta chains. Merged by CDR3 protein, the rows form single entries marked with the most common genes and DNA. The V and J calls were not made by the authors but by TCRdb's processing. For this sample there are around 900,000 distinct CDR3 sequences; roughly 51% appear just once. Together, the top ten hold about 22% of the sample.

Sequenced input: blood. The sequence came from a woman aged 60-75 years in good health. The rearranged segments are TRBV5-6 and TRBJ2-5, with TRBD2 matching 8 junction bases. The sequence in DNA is TGTGCCAGCAGCAAAACGGGAGGGTATTTTGAAGAGACCCAGTACTTC. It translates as CASSKTGGYFEETQYF. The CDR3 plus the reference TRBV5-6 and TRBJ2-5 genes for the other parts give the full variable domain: DAGVTQSPTHLIKTRGQQVTLRCSPKSGHDTVSWYQQALGQGPQFIFQYYEEEERQRGNFPDRFSGHQFPNYSSELNVNALLLGDSALYLCASSKTGGYFEETQYFGPGTRLLVL.